This T cell receptor (beta chain) was sequenced in a study of shared clonotypes between healthy human individuals. The germline gives CDR1 MNHNS, CDR2 SASEGT. V lost 2 bases and J 0 bases, leaving 5 bases between the germline ends. This CDR3 has 14 amino acids. Of note for this clone: This sample includes further DNA sequences coding for the same CDR3.

Once extracted for a subset, genomic DNA was divided evenly among several immunoSEQ plates. Sorted-subset replicate PCRs used around 200 ng of genomic DNA. This amount corresponded to approximately 30,000 T cell genomes. Data came from immunoSEQ multiplex PCR; TCRdb stores just in-frame clones and leaves some out. This table has about 1,500,000 clones, around 95% appearing once. Adults of Caucasian background living in Nashville, Tennessee made up all donors. The chain combines TRBV6-1 with TRBJ1-3; D not certain. The source of this sequence is a man aged 30 to 39 in good health. Sequencing was carried out using naive CD4+ T cells sorted from blood. Subset specified: CD45RA+ positively selected. CDR3 DNA sequence: TGTGCCAGCAGTGAACGCAGCTCTGGAAACACCATATATTTT. Protein sequence: CASSERSSGNTIYF.